This passage covers 18 T cell receptor beta chains from one sample sequenced in a study of T cells in localized non-small cell lung cancer. Method: immunoSEQ multiplex PCR; TCRdb's copy keeps in-frame clones and lacks some. Among tens of thousands of clones listed, around 83% were seen once. Sequences were derived from PBMCs, sampled before any cancer treatment. Receptor source: a man between 40 and 70 years old with stage II lung adenocarcinoma.

The chain joins TRBV7-2 to TRBJ2-5; 7 bases align to TRBD1. Germline V gene lookup returns CDR1 SGHTA and CDR2 FQGNSA. CDR3 length equals 17 residues. Unmatched junction bases numbered 12, after V lost 2 bases and J lost 3 bases. Written as DNA, the CDR3 is TGTGCCAGCAGCTTACCCTGGCAGGGGGTAACCGAAGAGACCCAGTACTTC. The encoded protein is CASSLPWQGVTEETQYF.

The count of this clone is one. The gene calls are TRBV20-1 and TRBJ2-1; D ambiguous. Per germline, CDR1 DFQATT and CDR2 SNEGSKA (reference sequence). This CDR3 is 11 amino acids long. V was cut by 1 base and J by 12 bases, with 10 bases left in between. The DNA of the CDR3 is TGCAGTGCTAGAGTAGGGAACGGGCAGTTCTTC. This translates into CSARVGNGQFF.

This sequence joins TRBV6-1 and TRBJ2-1; TRBD1 agrees at 9 bases. Germline CDR1 is MNHNS and CDR2 is SASEGT. This CDR3 has 13 residues. V trimming: 8 bases; J trimming: 8 bases; junction bases outside the gene matches: 7. CDR3 protein: CASAWTGADEQFF. The CDR3 region has the DNA TGTGCCAGCGCCTGGACAGGGGCCGATGAGCAGTTCTTC.

This chain links TRBV5-8 with TRBJ1-5, with no clear D. The germline V gene encodes CDR1 SGHTS and CDR2 YDEGEE. The CDR3 extends over 15 amino acids. The V gene lost 0 bases and the J gene lost 0 bases, with 7 bases spanning the gap. This CDR3 reads CASSLGPSSNQPQHF. CDR3 nucleotides: TGTGCCAGCAGCTTGGGACCATCTAGCAATCAGCCCCAGCATTTT.

The chain couples TRBV9 to TRBJ2-3, with no clear D. Trimming took 0 bases from V and 4 from J, leaving 12 bases between them. This CDR3 is 15 amino acids long. Germline CDR1 is SGDLS and CDR2 is YYNGEE. CDR3 sequence reads: CASSVAGREADTQYF. In nucleotides, the CDR3 is TGTGCCAGCAGCGTAGCAGGACGAGAGGCAGATACGCAGTATTTT.

Turning to this clone: Other DNA sequences within the sample encode an identical CDR3. V and J are TRBV13 and TRBJ1-1; 8 bases agree with TRBD1. V lost 4 bases to trimming and J lost 2 bases; unmatched junction nucleotides: 3. Germline V lookup: CDR1 PRHDT, CDR2 FYEKMQ (reference sequence). The CDR3 has 14 amino acids. The CDR3 DNA sequence: TGTGCCAGCAGCTCCCAGGGGGCAAACACTGAAGCTTTCTTT. It translates to CASSSQGANTEAFF.

The chain carries TRBV29-1 and TRBJ2-3; 8 bases map to TRBD1. With 5 bases clipped from V and 2 bases from J, the junction kept 3 bases outside the gene matches. The length of the CDR3 is 13 residues. Germline CDR1 SQVTM, CDR2 ANQGSEA. The CDR3 coding sequence is TGCAGCGTTTCAGGGGGCCCCACAGATACGCAGTATTTT. It codes for CSVSGGPTDTQYF.

The chain couples TRBV7-2 to TRBJ2-7; 7 bases map to TRBD1. The length of the CDR3 is 12 residues. In germline, CDR1 is SGHTA, CDR2 FQGNSA. V shed 8 bases, J shed 3 bases, and the junction held 4 bases outside the gene matches. The CDR3 reads CASRDRNYEQYF. The CDR3 DNA reads TGTGCCAGCCGGGACAGAAACTACGAGCAGTACTTC. The full variable domain, completed using reference TRBV7-2 and TRBJ2-7, is GAGVSQSPSNKVTEKGKDVELRCDPISGHTALYWYRQSLGQGLEFLIYFQGNSAPDKSGLPSDRFSAERTGGSVSTLTIQRTQQEDSAVYLCASRDRNYEQYFGPGTRLTVT.

This clone has only a few counts. The rearrangement uses TRBV27 and TRBJ2-7; 8 positions agree with TRBD1. The CDR3 covers 16 residues. V lost 6 bases and J lost 3; bases outside the gene matches: 13. Germline V lookup: CDR1 MNHEY, CDR2 SMNVEV (reference sequence). The CDR3 bases are TGTGCCAGCAGCCTGAGGCCGGGACAGGCGATCTACGAGCAGTACTTC. It is translated as CASSLRPGQAIYEQYF.

This clone was seen a handful of times. The chain carries TRBV28 and TRBJ2-5; D tentatively reads TRBD1 or TRBD2 (5 bases each). Germline V gene data show CDR1 as MDHEN and CDR2 as SYDVKM. With 6 bases removed from V and 5 bases from J, the gap between germline ends came to 10 bases. The CDR3 is made up of 12 amino acids. The CDR3 DNA reads as TGTGCCAGCAGCGGGACGGAGGAGACCCAGTACTTC. Translation gives CASSGTEETQYF.

The CDR3 spells CAWSVREGGELFF. In nucleotides, the CDR3 is TGTGCCTGGAGTGTACGGGAGGGCGGGGAGCTGTTTTTT. The chain carries TRBV30 and TRBJ2-2; TRBD2 agrees at 8 bases. In germline, CDR1 is GTSNPN, CDR2 SVGIG (reference sequence). The junction had 1 base not matched to a gene; V was cut back by 0 bases and J by 7 bases. The CDR3 totals 13 residues.

This clone was observed a handful of times. The chain employs TRBV7-2 and TRBJ2-3, with 10 bases matching TRBD2. The germline V gene has CDR1 SGHTA and CDR2 FQGNSA. There are 18 residues in the CDR3. V lost 0 bases, J lost 2 bases, and 8 bases stayed unmatched. The CDR3: CASSLASGRTFPTDTQYF. Here the CDR3 DNA reads TGTGCCAGCAGCTTAGCTAGCGGGAGGACCTTTCCCACAGATACGCAGTATTTT. Supplemented by reference TRBV7-2 and TRBJ2-3, the full variable domain reads GAGVSQSPSNKVTEKGKDVELRCDPISGHTALYWYRQSLGQGLEFLIYFQGNSAPDKSGLPSDRFSAERTGGSVSTLTIQRTQQEDSAVYLCASSLASGRTFPTDTQYFGPGTRLTVL.

This chain connects TRBV15 to TRBJ2-7; D perhaps matches TRBD1 (5 bases). V was pared by 0 bases and J by 5 bases, with 14 bases between. CDR1 is LNHNV and CDR2 is YYDKDF in the germline V gene (reference sequence). The length of the CDR3 is 15 residues. Here the CDR3 reads CATSREGQIGDEQYF. The DNA for the CDR3 is TGTGCCACCAGCAGAGAAGGACAAATCGGAGACGAGCAGTACTTC.

This clone has only one observation. The chain uses TRBV7-9 and TRBJ2-3; 7 bases fit TRBD2. The CDR3 is 17 residues long. The germline V gene has CDR1 SEHNR and CDR2 FQNEAQ (reference sequence). J gave up 1 base and V 0 bases, and 7 bases lay outside the gene matches. The CDR3 loop reads CASSLAQGLAGTDTQYF. CDR3 nucleotides: TGTGCCAGCAGCTTAGCGCAGGGTCTAGCGGGCACAGATACGCAGTATTTT.

This clone was observed once. This rearrangement joins TRBV21-1 to TRBJ2-1. TRBV21-1 is a pseudogene locus. This CDR3 contains 14 residues. The CDR3 is CASSKVDHTPKPFF. As DNA, the CDR3 is TGTGCCAGCAGCAAAGTGGACCACACCCCTAAGCCGTTCTTC.

The CDR3 sequence is CASSIQGKQPQHF. For the CDR3, the DNA is TGTGCCAGTAGTATACAGGGAAAACAGCCCCAGCATTTT. The chain is built from TRBV19 and TRBJ1-5, with D possibly TRBD1 on 5 matching bases. The CDR3 is made up of 13 amino acids. Germline V gene data show CDR1 as LNHDA and CDR2 as SQIVND (reference sequence). Trimming pared 2 bases from V and 7 bases from J, leaving 9 bases between.

The rearrangement joins TRBV5-6 to TRBJ1-2; D may be TRBD1 (6 bases). CDR1 SGHDT and CDR2 YYEEEE come from the germline V gene. The CDR3 is 18 residues long. V was pared by 6 bases and J by 0 bases, with 24 bases between. The CDR3 coding sequence is TGTGCCAGCACCGGAGGGGGGCGCGACCCCCTCCCTAACTATGGCTACACCTTC. Translated: CASTGGGRDPLPNYGYTF.

This sequence joins TRBV5-7 and TRBJ2-7; the D is unclear. TRBV5-7 is identified as an open reading frame with a role that is uncertain. The CDR3 consists of 10 residues. V dropped 4 bases and J dropped 2 bases, with 1 base sitting between them. The CDR3 DNA reads as TGTGCCAGCAGCACCTACGAGCAGTACTTC. Translation gives CASSTYEQYF.